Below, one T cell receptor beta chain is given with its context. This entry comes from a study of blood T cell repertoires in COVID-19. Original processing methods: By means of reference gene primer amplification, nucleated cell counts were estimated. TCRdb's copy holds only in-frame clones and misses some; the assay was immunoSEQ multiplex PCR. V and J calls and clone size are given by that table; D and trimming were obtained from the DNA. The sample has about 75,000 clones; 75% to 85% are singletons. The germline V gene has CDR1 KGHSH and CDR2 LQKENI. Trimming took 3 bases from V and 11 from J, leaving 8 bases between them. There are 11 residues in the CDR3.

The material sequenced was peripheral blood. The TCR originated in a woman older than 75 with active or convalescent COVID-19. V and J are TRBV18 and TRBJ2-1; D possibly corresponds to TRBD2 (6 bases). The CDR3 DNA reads TGTGCCAGCTCACCCGGAGGGAAGCAGTTCTTC. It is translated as CASSPGGKQFF.